This T cell receptor beta chain emerged from a study of sequential checkpoint blockade in melanoma. CDR1 and CDR2 (germline): MGHRA, YSYEKL. The CDR3 consists of 15 residues. The treatment here: randomized to nivolumab then ipilimumab (arm A) or the reverse (arm B). This clone came up once. Its ends do not fully match the called genes, so a read error is possible. Profiled with immunoSEQ multiplex PCR; TCRdb holds only in-frame clones, not every one. The sample consists of 6,000 or so clones, roughly three fifths of them appearing once. The source material was CD8+ T cells sorted from blood (inferred from file names), sampled from a patient given nivolumab and ipilimumab in sequence. The chain is built from TRBV4-1 and TRBJ2-1, with 8 nucleotides matching TRBD2. The source is a human donor with melanoma. The CDR3 loop reads CASSQGFGGGNQQFF. The CDR3 DNA is TGCGCCAGCAGTCAAGGGTTCGGGGGGGGGAATCAGCAGTTCTTC.